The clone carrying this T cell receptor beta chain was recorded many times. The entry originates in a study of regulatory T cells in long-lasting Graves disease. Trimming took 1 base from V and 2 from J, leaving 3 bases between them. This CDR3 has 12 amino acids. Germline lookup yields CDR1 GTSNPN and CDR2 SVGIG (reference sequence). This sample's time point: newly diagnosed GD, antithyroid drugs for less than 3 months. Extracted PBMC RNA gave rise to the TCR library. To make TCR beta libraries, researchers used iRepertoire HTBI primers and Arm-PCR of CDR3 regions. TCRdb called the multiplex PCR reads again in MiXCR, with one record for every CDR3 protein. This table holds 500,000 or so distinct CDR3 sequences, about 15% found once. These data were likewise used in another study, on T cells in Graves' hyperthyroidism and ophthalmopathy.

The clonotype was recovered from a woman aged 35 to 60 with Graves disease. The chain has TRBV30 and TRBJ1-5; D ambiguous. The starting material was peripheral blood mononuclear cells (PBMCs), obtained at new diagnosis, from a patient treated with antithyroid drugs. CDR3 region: CAWSDGNQPQHF. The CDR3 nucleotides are TGTGCCTGGAGTGACGGCAATCAGCCCCAGCATTTT.